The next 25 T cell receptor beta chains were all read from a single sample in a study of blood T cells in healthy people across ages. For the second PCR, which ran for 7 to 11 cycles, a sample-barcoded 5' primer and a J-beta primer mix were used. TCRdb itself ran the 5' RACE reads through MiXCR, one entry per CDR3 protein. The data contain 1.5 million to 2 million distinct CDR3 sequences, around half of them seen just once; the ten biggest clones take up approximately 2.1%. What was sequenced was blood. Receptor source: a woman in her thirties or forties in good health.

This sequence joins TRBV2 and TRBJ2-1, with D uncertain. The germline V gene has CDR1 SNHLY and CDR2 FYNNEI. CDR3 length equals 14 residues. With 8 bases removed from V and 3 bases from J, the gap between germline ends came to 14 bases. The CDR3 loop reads CASVSAASYNEQFF. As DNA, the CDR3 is TGTGCCAGCGTCTCGGCAGCAAGCTACAATGAGCAGTTCTTC.

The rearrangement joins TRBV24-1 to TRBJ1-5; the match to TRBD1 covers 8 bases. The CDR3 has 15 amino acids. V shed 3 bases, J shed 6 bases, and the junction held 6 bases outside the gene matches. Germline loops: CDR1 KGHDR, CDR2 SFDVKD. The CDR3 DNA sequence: TGTGCCACCAGTGATCAAGGACAGGGTGGTCAGCCCCAGCATTTT. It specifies CATSDQGQGGQPQHF.

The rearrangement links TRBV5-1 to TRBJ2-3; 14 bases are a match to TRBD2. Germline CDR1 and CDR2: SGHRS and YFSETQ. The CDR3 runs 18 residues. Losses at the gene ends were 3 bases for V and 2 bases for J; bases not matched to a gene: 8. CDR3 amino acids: CASSSGLAGGSPTDTQYF. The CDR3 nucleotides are TGCGCCAGCAGCTCTGGACTAGCGGGGGGTTCCCCCACAGATACGCAGTATTTT.

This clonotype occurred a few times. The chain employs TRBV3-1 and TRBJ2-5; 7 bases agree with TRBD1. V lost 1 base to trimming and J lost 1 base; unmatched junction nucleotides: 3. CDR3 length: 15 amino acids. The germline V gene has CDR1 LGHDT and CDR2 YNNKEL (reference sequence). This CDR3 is CASSQGWTGQETQYF. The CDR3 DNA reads TGTGCCAGCAGCCAAGGGTGGACAGGCCAAGAGACCCAGTACTTC.

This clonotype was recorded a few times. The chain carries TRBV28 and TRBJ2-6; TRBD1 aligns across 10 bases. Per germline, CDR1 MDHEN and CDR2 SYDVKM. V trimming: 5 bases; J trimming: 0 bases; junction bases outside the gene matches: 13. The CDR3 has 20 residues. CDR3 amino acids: CASSTHLSGTGASGANVLTF. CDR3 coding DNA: TGTGCCAGCAGTACGCACCTCTCCGGGACAGGGGCCTCTGGGGCCAACGTCCTGACTTTC.

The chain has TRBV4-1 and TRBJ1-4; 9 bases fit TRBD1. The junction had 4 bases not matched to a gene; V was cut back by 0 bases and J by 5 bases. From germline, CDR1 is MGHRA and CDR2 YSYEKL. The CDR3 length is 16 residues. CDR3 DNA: TGCGCCAGCAGCCAAGAATGGGGGACAGGGAATGAAAAACTGTTTTTT. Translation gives CASSQEWGTGNEKLFF.

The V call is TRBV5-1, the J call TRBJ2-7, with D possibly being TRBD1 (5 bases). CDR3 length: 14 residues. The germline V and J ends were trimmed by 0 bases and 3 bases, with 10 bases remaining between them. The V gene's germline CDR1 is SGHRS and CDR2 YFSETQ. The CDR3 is CASSLEAGLYEQYF. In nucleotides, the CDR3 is TGCGCCAGCAGCTTGGAGGCAGGGCTCTACGAGCAGTACTTC.

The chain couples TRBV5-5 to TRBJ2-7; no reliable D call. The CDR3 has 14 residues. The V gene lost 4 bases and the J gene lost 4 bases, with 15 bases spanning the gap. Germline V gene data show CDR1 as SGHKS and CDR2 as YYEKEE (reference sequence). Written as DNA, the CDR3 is TGTGCCAGCAGCCTAGTTGAACCCACGTACGAGCAGTACTTC. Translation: CASSLVEPTYEQYF. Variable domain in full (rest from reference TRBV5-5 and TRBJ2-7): DAGVTQSPTHLIKTRGQQVTLRCSPISGHKSVSWYQQVLGQGPQFIFQYYEKEERGRGNFPDRFSARQFPNYSSELNVNALLLGDSALYLCASSLVEPTYEQYFGPGTRLTVT.

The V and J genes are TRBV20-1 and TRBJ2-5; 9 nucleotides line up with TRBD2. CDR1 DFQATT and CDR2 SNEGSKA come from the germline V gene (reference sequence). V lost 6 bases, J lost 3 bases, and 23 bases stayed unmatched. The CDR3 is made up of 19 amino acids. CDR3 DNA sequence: TGCAGTGCCCTCTATCGCCCGGGACCACTAGCGGGTCGTGAAGAGACCCAGTACTTC. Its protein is CSALYRPGPLAGREETQYF.

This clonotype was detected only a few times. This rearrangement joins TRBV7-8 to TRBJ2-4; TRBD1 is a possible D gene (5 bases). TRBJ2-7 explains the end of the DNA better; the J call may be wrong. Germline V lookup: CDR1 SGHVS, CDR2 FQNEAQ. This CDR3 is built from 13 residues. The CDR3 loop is CASSLANQGEQYF. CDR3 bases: TGTGCCAGCAGCTTAGCCAATCAGGGCGAGCAGTACTTC.

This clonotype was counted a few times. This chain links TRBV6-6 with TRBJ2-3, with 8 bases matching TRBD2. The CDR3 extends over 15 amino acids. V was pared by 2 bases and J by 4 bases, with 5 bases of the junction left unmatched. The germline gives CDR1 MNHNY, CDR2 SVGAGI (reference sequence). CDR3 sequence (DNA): TGTGCCAGCAGTTACGACCTAGCGGGCGCAGATACGCAGTATTTT. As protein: CASSYDLAGADTQYF.

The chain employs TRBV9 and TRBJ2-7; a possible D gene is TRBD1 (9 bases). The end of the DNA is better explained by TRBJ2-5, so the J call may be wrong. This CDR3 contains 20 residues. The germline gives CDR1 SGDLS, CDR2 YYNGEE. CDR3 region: CASSGRDRESRVLAEETQYF. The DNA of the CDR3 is TGTGCCAGCAGCGGCCGGGACAGGGAATCTCGTGTACTAGCGGAAGAGACCCAGTACTTC.

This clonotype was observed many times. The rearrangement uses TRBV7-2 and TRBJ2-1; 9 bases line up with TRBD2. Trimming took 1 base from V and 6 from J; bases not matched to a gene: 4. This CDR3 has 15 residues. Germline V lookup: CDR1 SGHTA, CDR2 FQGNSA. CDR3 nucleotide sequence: TGTGCCAGCAGCTTAGTCGCGGGGGGGCTCAATGAGCAGTTCTTC. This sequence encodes CASSLVAGGLNEQFF.

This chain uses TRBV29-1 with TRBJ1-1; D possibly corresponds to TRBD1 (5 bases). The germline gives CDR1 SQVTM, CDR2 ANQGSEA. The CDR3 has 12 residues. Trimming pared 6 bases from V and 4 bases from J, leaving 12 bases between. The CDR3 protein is CSVGPPGTEAFF. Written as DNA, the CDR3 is TGCAGCGTGGGACCCCCGGGCACTGAAGCTTTCTTT. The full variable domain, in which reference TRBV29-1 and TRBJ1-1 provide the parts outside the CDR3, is SAVISQKPSRDICQRGTSLTIQCQVDSQVTMMFWYRQQPGQSLTLIATANQGSEATYESGFVIDKFPISRPNLTFSTLTVSNMSPEDSSIYLCSVGPPGTEAFFGQGTRLTVV.

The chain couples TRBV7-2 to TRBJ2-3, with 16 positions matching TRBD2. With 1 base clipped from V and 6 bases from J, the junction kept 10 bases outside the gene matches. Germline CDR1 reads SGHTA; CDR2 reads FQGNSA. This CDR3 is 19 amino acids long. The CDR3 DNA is TGTGCCAGCAGCTTAGTAGGGGGGACTAGCGGGGGGGCCGGGGATACGCAGTATTTT. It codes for CASSLVGGTSGGAGDTQYF.

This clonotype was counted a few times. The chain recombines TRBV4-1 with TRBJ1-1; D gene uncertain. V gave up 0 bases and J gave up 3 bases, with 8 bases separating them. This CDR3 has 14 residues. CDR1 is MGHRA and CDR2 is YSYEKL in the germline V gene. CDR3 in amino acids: CASSQDGSDTEAFF. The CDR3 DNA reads TGCGCCAGCAGCCAAGATGGGTCGGACACTGAAGCTTTCTTT.

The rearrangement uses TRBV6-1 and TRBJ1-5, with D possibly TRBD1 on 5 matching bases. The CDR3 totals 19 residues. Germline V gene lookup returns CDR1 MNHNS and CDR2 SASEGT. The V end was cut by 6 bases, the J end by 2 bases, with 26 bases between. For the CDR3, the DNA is TGTGCCAGCAGCATCCCTTGGGGGGGTAAGTGGGTTCGCAATCAGCCCCAGCATTTT. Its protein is CASSIPWGGKWVRNQPQHF.

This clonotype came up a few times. This CDR3 reads CSASALAGGTQYF. DNA for the CDR3: TGCAGTGCTAGTGCGCTAGCGGGGGGTACGCAGTATTTT. V is TRBV20-1 and J is TRBJ2-3; 11 nucleotides line up with TRBD2. J was trimmed by 8 bases and V by 3 bases; bases with no gene match: 4. There are 13 residues in the CDR3. The V gene's germline CDR1 is DFQATT and CDR2 SNEGSKA (reference sequence).

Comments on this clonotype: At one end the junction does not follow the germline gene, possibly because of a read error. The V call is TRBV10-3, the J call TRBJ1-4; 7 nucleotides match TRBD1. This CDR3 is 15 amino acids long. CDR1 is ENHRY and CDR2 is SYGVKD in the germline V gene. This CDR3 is CAIKAEGATNEKLFF. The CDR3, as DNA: TGTGCCATCAAAGCGGAGGGGGCAACCAATGAAAAACTGTTTTTT.

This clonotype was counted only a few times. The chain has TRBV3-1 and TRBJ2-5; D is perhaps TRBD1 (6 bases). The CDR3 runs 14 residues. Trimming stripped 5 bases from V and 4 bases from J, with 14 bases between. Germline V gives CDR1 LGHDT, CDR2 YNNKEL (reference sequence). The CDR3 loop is CASSVGQPRETQYF. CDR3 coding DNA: TGTGCCAGCAGCGTCGGACAGCCCAGAGAGACCCAGTACTTC.

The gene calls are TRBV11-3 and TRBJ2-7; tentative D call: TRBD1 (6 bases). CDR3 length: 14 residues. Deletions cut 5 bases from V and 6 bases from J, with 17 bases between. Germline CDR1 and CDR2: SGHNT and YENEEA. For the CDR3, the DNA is TGTGCCAGCAGCCTCGGACAGAGGGTAGGCGAGCAGTACTTC. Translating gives CASSLGQRVGEQYF. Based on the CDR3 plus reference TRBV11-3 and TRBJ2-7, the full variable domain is EAGVVQSPRYKIIEKKQPVAFWCNPISGHNTLYWYLQNLGQGPELLIRYENEEAVDDSQLPKDRFSAERLKGVDSTLKIQPAELGDSAVYLCASSLGQRVGEQYFGPGTRLTVT.

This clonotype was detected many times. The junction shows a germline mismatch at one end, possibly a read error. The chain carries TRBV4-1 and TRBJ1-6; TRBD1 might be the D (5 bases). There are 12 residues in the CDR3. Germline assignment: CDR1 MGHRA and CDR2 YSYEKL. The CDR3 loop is CASSQGNSPLHF. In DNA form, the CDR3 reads TGTGCCAGCAGCCAGGGCAATTCACCCCTCCACTTT.

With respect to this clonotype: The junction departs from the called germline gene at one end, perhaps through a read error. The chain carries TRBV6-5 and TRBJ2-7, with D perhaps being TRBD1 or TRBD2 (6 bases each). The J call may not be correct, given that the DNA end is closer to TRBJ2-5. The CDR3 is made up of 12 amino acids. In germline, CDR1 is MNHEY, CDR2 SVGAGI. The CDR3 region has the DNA TGTGCCATCAGTTCGGGGGCCCAGACCCAGTACTTC. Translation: CAISSGAQTQYF.

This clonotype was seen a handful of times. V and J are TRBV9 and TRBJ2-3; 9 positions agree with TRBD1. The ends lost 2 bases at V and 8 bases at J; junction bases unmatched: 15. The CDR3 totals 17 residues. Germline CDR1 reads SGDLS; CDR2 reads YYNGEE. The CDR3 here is CASSVEGWTGVVGTQYF. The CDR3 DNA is TGTGCCAGCAGCGTCGAAGGTTGGACAGGGGTAGTAGGTACGCAGTATTTT.

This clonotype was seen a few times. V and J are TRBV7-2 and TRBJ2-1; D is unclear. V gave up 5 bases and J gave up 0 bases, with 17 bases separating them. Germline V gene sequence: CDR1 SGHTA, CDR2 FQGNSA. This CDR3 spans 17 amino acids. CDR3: CASSRRRSTNSYNEQFF. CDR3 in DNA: TGTGCCAGCAGCCGTCGACGCAGTACCAACTCCTACAATGAGCAGTTCTTC.